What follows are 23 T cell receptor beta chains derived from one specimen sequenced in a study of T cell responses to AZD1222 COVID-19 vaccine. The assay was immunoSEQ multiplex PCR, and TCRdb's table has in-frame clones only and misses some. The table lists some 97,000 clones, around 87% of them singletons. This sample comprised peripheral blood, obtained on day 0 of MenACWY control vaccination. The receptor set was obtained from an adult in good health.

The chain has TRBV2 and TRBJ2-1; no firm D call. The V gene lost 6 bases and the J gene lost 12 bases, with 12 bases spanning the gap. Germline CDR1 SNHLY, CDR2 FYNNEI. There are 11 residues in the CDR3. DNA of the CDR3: TGTGCCAGCAGGGGCTACGGTGGGCAGTTCTTC. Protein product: CASRGYGGQFF.

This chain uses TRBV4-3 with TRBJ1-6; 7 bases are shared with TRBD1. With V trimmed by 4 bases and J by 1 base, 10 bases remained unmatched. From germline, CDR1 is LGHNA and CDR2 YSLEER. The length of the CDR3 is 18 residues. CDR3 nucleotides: TGCGCCAGCAGCCTTCGGACAGGAATGAGTTCCTATAATTCACCCCTCCACTTT. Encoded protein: CASSLRTGMSSYNSPLHF.

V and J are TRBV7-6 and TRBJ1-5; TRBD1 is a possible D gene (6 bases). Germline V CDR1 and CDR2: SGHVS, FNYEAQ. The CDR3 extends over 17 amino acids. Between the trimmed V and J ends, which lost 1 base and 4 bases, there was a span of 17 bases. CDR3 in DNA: TGTGCCAGCAGCTTAGGCCGGAGGGGGGAGGGTAATCAGCCCCAGCATTTT. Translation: CASSLGRRGEGNQPQHF.

The CDR3 DNA follows: TGCGCCAGCAGCCTGTTGGACAGGGGAAACACCGGGGAGCTGTTTTTT. Its translation is CASSLLDRGNTGELFF. The genes are TRBV5-1 and TRBJ2-2, with 9 nucleotides matching TRBD1. Germline V gives CDR1 SGHRS, CDR2 YFSETQ. Losses at the gene ends were 4 bases for V and 2 bases for J; bases not matched to a gene: 6. The CDR3 extends over 16 amino acids.

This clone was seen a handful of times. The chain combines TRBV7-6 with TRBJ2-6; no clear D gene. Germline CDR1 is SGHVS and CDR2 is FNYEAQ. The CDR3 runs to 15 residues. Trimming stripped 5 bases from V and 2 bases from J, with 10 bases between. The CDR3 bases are TGTGCCAGCAGCCCCACAACCACTGGGGCCAACGTCCTGACTTTC. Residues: CASSPTTTGANVLTF.

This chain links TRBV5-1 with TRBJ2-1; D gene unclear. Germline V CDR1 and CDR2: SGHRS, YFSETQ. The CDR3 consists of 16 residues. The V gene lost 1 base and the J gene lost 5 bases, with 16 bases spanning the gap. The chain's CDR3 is CASSLYGRFYNNEQFF. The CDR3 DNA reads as TGCGCCAGCAGCTTGTACGGCAGATTCTATAACAATGAGCAGTTCTTC.

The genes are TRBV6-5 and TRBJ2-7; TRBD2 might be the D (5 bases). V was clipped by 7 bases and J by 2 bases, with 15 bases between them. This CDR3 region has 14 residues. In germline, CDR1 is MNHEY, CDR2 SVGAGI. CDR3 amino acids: CASIGRRSPYEQYF. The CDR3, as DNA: TGTGCCAGCATAGGTAGGAGGTCTCCCTACGAGCAGTACTTC.

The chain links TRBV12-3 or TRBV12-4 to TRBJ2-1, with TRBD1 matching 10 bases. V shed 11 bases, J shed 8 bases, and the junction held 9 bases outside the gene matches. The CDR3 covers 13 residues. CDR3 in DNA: TGTGCCGCCGGACAGGGGGGCTCCGATGAGCAGTTCTTC. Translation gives CAAGQGGSDEQFF.

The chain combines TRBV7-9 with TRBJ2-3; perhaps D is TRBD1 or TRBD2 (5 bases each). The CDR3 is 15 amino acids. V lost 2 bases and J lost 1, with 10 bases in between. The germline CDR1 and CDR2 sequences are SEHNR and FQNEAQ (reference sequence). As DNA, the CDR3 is TGTGCCAGCAGCTTATCGGGACCCCGCACAGATACGCAGTATTTT. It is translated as CASSLSGPRTDTQYF.

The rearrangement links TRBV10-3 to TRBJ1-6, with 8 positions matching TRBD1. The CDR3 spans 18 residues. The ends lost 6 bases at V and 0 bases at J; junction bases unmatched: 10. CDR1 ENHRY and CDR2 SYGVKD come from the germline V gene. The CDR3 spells CAIRPDRASNSYNSPLHF. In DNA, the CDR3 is TGTGCCATCAGACCGGACAGGGCCTCCAACTCCTATAATTCACCCCTCCACTTT.

The CDR3 nucleotides are TGTGCCACCAGCAGAGGGGCAACCAGCTCCTACAATGAGCAGTTCTTC. It encodes CATSRGATSSYNEQFF. J is TRBJ2-1 and V is TRBV15; D is ambiguous. The CDR3 runs to 16 residues. Germline loops: CDR1 LNHNV, CDR2 YYDKDF (reference sequence). V gave up 1 base and J gave up 0 bases, with 10 bases separating them. The entire variable domain, with the rest obtained from reference TRBV15 and TRBJ2-1, is as follows: DAMVIQNPRYQVTQFGKPVTLSCSQTLNHNVMYWYQQKSSQAPKLLFHYYDKDFNNEADTPDNFQSRRPNTSFCFLDIRSPGLGDTAMYLCATSRGATSSYNEQFFGPGTRLTVL.

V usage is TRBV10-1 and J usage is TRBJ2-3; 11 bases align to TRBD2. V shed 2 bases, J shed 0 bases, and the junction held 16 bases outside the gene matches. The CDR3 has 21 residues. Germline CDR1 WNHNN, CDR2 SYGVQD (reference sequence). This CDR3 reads CASSEKCPGTSGDSSTDTQYF. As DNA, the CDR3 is TGCGCCAGCAGTGAGAAATGCCCCGGGACTAGCGGAGACTCTAGCACAGATACGCAGTATTTT.

The CDR3: CASSLNGNTEAFF. In nucleotides, the CDR3 is TGTGCCAGCAGTTTAAACGGGAACACTGAAGCTTTCTTT. This chain uses TRBV12-3 or TRBV12-4 with TRBJ1-1; no clear D. V dropped 2 bases and J dropped 1 base, with 5 bases sitting between them. There are 13 residues in the CDR3.

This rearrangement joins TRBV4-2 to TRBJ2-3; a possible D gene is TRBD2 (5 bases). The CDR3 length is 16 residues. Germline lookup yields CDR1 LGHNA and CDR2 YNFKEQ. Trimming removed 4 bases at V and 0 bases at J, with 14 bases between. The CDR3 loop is CASSRLLGGSTDTQYF. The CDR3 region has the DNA TGTGCCAGCAGCCGTCTACTAGGAGGTAGCACAGATACGCAGTATTTT.

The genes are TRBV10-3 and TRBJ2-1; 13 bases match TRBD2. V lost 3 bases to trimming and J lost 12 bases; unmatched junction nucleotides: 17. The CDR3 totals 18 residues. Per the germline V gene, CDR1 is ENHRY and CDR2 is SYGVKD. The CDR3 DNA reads TGTGCCATCAGTGACTATAAGATGACTAGCGGGGGGCCAGGGGTGCAGTTCTTC. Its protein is CAISDYKMTSGGPGVQFF.

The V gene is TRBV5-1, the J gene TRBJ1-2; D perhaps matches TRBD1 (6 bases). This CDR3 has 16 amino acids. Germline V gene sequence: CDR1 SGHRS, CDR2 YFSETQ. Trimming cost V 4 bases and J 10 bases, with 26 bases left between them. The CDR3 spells CASSPASDSAPNVYTF. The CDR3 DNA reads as TGCGCCAGCAGCCCCGCCTCGGACAGTGCCCCCAATGTCTACACCTTC. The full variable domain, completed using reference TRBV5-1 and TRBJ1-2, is KAGVTQTPRYLIKTRGQQVTLSCSPISGHRSVSWYQQTPGQGLQFLFEYFSETQRNKGNFPGRFSGRQFSNSRSEMNVSTLELGDSALYLCASSPASDSAPNVYTFGSGTRLTVV.

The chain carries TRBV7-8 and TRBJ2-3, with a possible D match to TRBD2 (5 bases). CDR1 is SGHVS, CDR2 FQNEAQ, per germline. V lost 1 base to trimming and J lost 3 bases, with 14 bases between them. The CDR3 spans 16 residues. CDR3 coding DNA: TGTGCCAGCAGCTTAGACCCAAGCGGAATAACAGATACGCAGTATTTT. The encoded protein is CASSLDPSGITDTQYF. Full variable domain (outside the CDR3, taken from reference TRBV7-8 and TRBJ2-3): GAGVSQSPRYKVAKRGQDVALRCDPISGHVSLFWYQQALGQGPEFLTYFQNEAQLDKSGLPSDRFFAERPEGSVSTLKIQRTQQEDSAVYLCASSLDPSGITDTQYFGPGTRLTVL.

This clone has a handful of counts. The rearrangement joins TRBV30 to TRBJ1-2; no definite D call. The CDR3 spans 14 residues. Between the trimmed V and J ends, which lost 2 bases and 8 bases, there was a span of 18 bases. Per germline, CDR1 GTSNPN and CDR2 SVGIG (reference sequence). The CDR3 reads CAWSPSGKTSGYTF. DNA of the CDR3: TGTGCCTGGAGTCCGTCCGGGAAAACTAGCGGCTACACCTTC.

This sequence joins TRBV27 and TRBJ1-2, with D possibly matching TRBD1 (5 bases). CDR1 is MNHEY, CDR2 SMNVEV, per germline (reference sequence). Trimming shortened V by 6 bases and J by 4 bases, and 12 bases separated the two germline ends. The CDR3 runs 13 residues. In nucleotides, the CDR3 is TGTGCCAGCAGCTGGGACGGCCGCTATGGCTACACCTTC. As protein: CASSWDGRYGYTF.

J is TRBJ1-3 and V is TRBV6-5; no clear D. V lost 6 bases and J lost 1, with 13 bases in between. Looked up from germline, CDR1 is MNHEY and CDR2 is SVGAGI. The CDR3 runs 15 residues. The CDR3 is CASSRTPGSGNTIYF. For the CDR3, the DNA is TGTGCCAGCAGCAGGACCCCCGGGTCTGGAAACACCATATATTTT.

Written as DNA, the CDR3 is TGCAGTGCCCGACGGGGACACGAGCAGTACTTC. Translated, it gives CSARRGHEQYF. The rearrangement uses TRBV20-1 and TRBJ2-7; perhaps D is TRBD1 or TRBD2 (5 bases each). The CDR3 covers 11 residues. Looked up from germline, CDR1 is DFQATT and CDR2 is SNEGSKA (reference sequence). Deletions cut 6 bases from V and 5 bases from J, with 11 bases between.

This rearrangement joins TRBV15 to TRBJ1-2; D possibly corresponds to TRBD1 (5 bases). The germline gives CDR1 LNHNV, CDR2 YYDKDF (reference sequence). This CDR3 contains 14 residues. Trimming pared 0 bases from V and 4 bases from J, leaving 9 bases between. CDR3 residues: CATSRDSRAYGYTF. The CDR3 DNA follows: TGTGCCACCAGCAGAGATTCCAGGGCCTATGGCTACACCTTC.

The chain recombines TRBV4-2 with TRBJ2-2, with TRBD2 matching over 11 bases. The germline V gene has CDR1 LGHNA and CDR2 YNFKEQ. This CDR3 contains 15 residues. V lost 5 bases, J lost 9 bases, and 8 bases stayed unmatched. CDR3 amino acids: CASSFSGGAIRELFF. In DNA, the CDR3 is TGTGCCAGCAGCTTTAGCGGGGGGGCCATCCGGGAGCTGTTTTTT.